Presented here are 17 T cell receptor beta chains from one specimen sequenced in a study of T cell repertoires in cytomegalovirus infection. These receptors are not linked to any known antigen. TCRdb called the reads again in MiXCR, with one record for every CDR3 protein. This sample yields approximately 73,000 distinct CDR3 sequences, of which around 37% are seen a single time; approximately 95% belongs to the top ten. Sequences were derived from CD8+ T cells from cultured PBMCs, sampled from culture after CMV antigen stimulation. Receptor source: a human donor in good health (CMV status not recorded). Some clones in this sample may be carry-over from other donors' samples.

This clonotype was seen once. This chain connects TRBV10-3 to TRBJ2-5; 7 bases fit TRBD1. This CDR3 spans 15 amino acids. Trimming cost V 6 bases and J 0 bases; bases outside gene matches: 7. Germline CDR1 and CDR2: ENHRY and SYGVKD. The CDR3 region has the DNA TGTGCCATCAGCCGGGACAGCTTGTACCAAGAGACCCAGTACTTC. This codes for CAISRDSLYQETQYF.

In the case of this clonotype: The junction differs from germline at one of its ends, possibly a read error. The genes are TRBV4-1 and TRBJ1-1; D gene unclear. This CDR3 has 13 amino acids. CDR1 and CDR2 (germline): MGHRA, YSYEKL. The CDR3 nucleotides are TGTGCCAGCAGCCAGGAACAACAAAATGAAGCTTTCTTT. It is translated as CASSQEQQNEAFF.

This clonotype was observed many times. The genes are TRBV7-2 and TRBJ2-7, with 7 bases identical to TRBD2. Germline-derived CDR1 and CDR2 are SGHTA and FQGNSA. The junction had 14 bases not matched to a gene; V was cut back by 5 bases and J by 7 bases. The CDR3 is made up of 15 amino acids. CDR3 nucleotides: TGTGCCAGCAGCACACGCGGGGAGGGCCTAAGGGAGCAGTACTTC. Amino acids: CASSTRGEGLREQYF. Complete variable domain (other parts from reference TRBV7-2 and TRBJ2-7): GAGVSQSPSNKVTEKGKDVELRCDPISGHTALYWYRQSLGQGLEFLIYFQGNSAPDKSGLPSDRFSAERTGGSVSTLTIQRTQQEDSAVYLCASSTRGEGLREQYFGPGTRLTVT.

The CDR3, as DNA: TGTGCCAGCAGCTCCACCACCGGGACAGCGTCCTACGAGCAGTACTTC. Protein: CASSSTTGTASYEQYF. The chain combines TRBV7-2 with TRBJ2-7, with 7 bases matching TRBD1. The CDR3 is 16 amino acids. The ends lost 4 bases at V and 1 base at J; junction bases unmatched: 10. Germline V CDR1 and CDR2: SGHTA, FQGNSA.

The chain joins TRBV6-2 or TRBV6-3 to TRBJ2-3, with 13 bases aligning to TRBD2. CDR1 and CDR2 from the germline V gene are MNHEY and SVGEGT. V was clipped by 7 bases and J by 0 bases; unmatched bases: 10. The CDR3 contains 18 residues. The CDR3 loop reads CASTPGTSGAVSTDTQYF. CDR3 bases: TGTGCCAGCACTCCCGGGACTAGCGGGGCGGTTAGCACAGATACGCAGTATTTT.

DNA for the CDR3: TGCGCCAGCAGCCCCGGACAGGGCGACTCCACAGATACGCAGTATTTT. Translation: CASSPGQGDSTDTQYF. The rearrangement links TRBV5-1 to TRBJ2-3, with TRBD1 matching 8 bases. The CDR3 has 16 residues. J was trimmed by 2 bases and V by 4 bases; bases with no gene match: 9. CDR1 is SGHRS and CDR2 is YFSETQ in the germline V gene.

The chain recombines TRBV7-9 with TRBJ2-7, with TRBD1 matching over 7 bases. The V gene's germline CDR1 is SEHNR and CDR2 FQNEAQ (reference sequence). The CDR3 sequence is 14 residues long. With V trimmed by 5 bases and J by 2 bases, 6 bases remained unmatched. The chain's CDR3 is CASSPPTGPYEQYF. DNA of the CDR3: TGTGCCAGCAGCCCCCCGACAGGGCCCTACGAGCAGTACTTC.

The rearrangement links TRBV12-5 to TRBJ2-3; D possibly corresponds to TRBD2 (5 bases). With 0 bases removed from V and 6 bases from J, the gap between germline ends came to 7 bases. This CDR3 has 13 residues. Germline lookup yields CDR1 LGHNT and CDR2 FRNRAP. CDR3 in amino acids: CASGLVGGDTQYF. As DNA, the CDR3 is TGTGCTAGTGGTTTGGTAGGAGGCGATACGCAGTATTTT.

This clonotype was detected ten times or more. V is TRBV7-2 and J is TRBJ1-5; D possibly corresponds to TRBD1 (5 bases). V was cut by 1 base and J by 6 bases, with 19 bases left in between. The CDR3 runs to 17 residues. Germline V lookup: CDR1 SGHTA, CDR2 FQGNSA. This chain's CDR3 is CASSLDLQEGLVQPQHF. The CDR3 bases are TGTGCCAGCAGCTTAGACCTGCAGGAGGGGCTGGTTCAGCCCCAGCATTTT. The whole variable domain, filled in from reference TRBV7-2 and TRBJ1-5, reads GAGVSQSPSNKVTEKGKDVELRCDPISGHTALYWYRQSLGQGLEFLIYFQGNSAPDKSGLPSDRFSAERTGGSVSTLTIQRTQQEDSAVYLCASSLDLQEGLVQPQHFGDGTRLSIL.

This clonotype was seen more than once but under ten times. J is TRBJ2-7 and V is TRBV28; D is perhaps TRBD2 (5 bases). Germline V CDR1 and CDR2: MDHEN, SYDVKM. V gave up 5 bases and J gave up 7 bases, with 15 bases separating them. The CDR3 spans 13 residues. CDR3 sequence: CASSLINGGEQYF. The DNA of the CDR3 is TGTGCCAGCAGTCTCATAAACGGAGGAGAGCAGTACTTC. Based on the CDR3 plus reference TRBV28 and TRBJ2-7, the full variable domain is DVKVTQSSRYLVKRTGEKVFLECVQDMDHENMFWYRQDPGLGLRLIYFSYDVKMKEKGDIPEGYSVSREKKERFSLILESASTNQTSMYLCASSLINGGEQYFGPGTRLTVT.

In its sample, this clonotype was seen a few times. The chain recombines TRBV7-2 with TRBJ2-2, with 7 bases aligning to TRBD1. The germline CDR1 and CDR2 sequences are SGHTA and FQGNSA. V lost 5 bases and J lost 6; bases outside the gene matches: 3. The CDR3 is made up of 13 amino acids. CDR3 nucleotides: TGTGCCAGCAGCGCGACAGGGTCCGGGGAGCTGTTTTTT. Its translation: CASSATGSGELFF. The full variable domain, rest sourced from reference TRBV7-2 and TRBJ2-2, is GAGVSQSPSNKVTEKGKDVELRCDPISGHTALYWYRQSLGQGLEFLIYFQGNSAPDKSGLPSDRFSAERTGGSVSTLTIQRTQQEDSAVYLCASSATGSGELFFGEGSRLTVL.

The chain uses TRBV2 and TRBJ2-7; D possibly corresponds to TRBD2 (6 bases). Trimming took 6 bases from V and 2 from J, leaving 11 bases between them. The CDR3 length is 13 residues. In germline, CDR1 is SNHLY, CDR2 FYNNEI. This CDR3 is CASSVGGAYEQYF. In DNA form, the CDR3 reads TGTGCCAGCAGCGTAGGAGGGGCCTACGAGCAGTACTTC. Together with reference TRBV2 and TRBJ2-7, the CDR3 gives the full variable domain: EPEVTQTPSHQVTQMGQEVILRCVPISNHLYFYWYRQILGQKVEFLVSFYNNEISEKSEIFDDQFSVERPDGSNFTLKIRSTKLEDSAMYFCASSVGGAYEQYFGPGTRLTVT.

The J gene is TRBJ2-7, the V gene TRBV9; no reliable D call. CDR1 and CDR2 (germline): SGDLS, YYNGEE. V shed 4 bases and J shed 6 bases, with 14 bases lying between them. The CDR3 runs to 13 residues. The CDR3 spells CASSTYEAGEQYF. As DNA, the CDR3 is TGTGCCAGCAGCACATACGAGGCCGGCGAGCAGTACTTC. Together with reference TRBV9 and TRBJ2-7, the CDR3 gives the full variable domain: DSGVTQTPKHLITATGQRVTLRCSPRSGDLSVYWYQQSLDQGLQFLIQYYNGEERAKGNILERFSAQQFPDLHSELNLSSLELGDSALYFCASSTYEAGEQYFGPGTRLTVT.

In its sample, this clonotype was seen a few times. The chain is built from TRBV27 and TRBJ2-1, with 7 positions matching TRBD2. Germline V gives CDR1 MNHEY, CDR2 SMNVEV (reference sequence). This CDR3 has 16 residues. Losses at the gene ends were 0 bases for V and 7 bases for J; bases not matched to a gene: 9. DNA of the CDR3: TGTGCCAGCAGTTTATCGGGGGGGGATTACGGGAATGAGCAGTTCTTC. It specifies CASSLSGGDYGNEQFF.

The V gene is TRBV7-9, the J gene TRBJ2-1; D call uncertain. Germline-derived CDR1 and CDR2 are SEHNR and FQNEAQ (reference sequence). Trimming removed 1 base at V and 10 bases at J, with 8 bases between. This CDR3 comprises 12 residues. This CDR3 is CASSLGLEEQFF. The CDR3 DNA follows: TGTGCCAGCAGCTTAGGCTTGGAGGAGCAGTTCTTC.

The V call is TRBV2, the J call TRBJ2-5; D possibly corresponds to TRBD2 (7 bases). Germline CDR1 reads SNHLY; CDR2 reads FYNNEI. This CDR3 has 12 amino acids. V was pared by 6 bases and J by 5 bases, with 10 bases between. In DNA, the CDR3 is TGTGCCAGCAGGGGGGGGCCCGAGACCCAGTACTTC. It codes for CASRGGPETQYF.

The chain uses TRBV7-9 and TRBJ2-2; TRBD2 might be the D (6 bases). V was trimmed by 5 bases and J by 3 bases, leaving 13 bases between them. The CDR3 runs to 15 residues. Germline assignment: CDR1 SEHNR and CDR2 FQNEAQ (reference sequence). CDR3 coding DNA: TGTGCCAGCAGCGCCACTAGCAGCGACACCGGGGAGCTGTTTTTT. Translation: CASSATSSDTGELFF.